The clone carrying this T cell receptor beta chain was counted between two and nine times. 13 Jbeta primers and 60 Vbeta primers were used for the PCR. The table came from immunoSEQ multiplex PCR; TCRdb's copy has only in-frame clones and leaves some out. The sample has 150,000 to 200,000 clones, about 80% seen once. This entry is derived from a study of cytomegalovirus exposure and HLA in healthy donors. The CDR3 extends over 15 amino acids. V lost 2 bases and J lost 4, with 12 bases in between. Germline values: CDR1 ENHRY, CDR2 SYGVKD. The receptor's source is a woman aged 40 to 50 in good health and CMV-seronegative. Sequenced material: PBMCs. The V gene is TRBV10-3, the J gene TRBJ1-5, with a weak D call TRBD1 (5 bases). CDR3 protein: CAISEGQTVNQPQHF. The CDR3 region has the DNA TGTGCCATCAGTGAGGGGCAGACAGTAAATCAGCCCCAGCATTTT.